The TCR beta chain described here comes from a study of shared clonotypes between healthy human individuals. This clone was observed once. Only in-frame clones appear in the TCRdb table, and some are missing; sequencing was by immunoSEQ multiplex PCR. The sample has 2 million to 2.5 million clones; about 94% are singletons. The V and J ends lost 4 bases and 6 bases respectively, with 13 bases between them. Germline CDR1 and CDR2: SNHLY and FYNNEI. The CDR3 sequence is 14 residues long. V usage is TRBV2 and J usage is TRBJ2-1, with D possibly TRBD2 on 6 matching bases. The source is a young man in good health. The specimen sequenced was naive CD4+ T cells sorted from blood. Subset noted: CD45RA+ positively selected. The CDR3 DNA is TGTGCCAGCAGTGCCCGGCGGGGAAGCAATGAGCAGTTCTTC. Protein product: CASSARRGSNEQFF.